This T cell receptor (beta chain) was recorded in a study of radiotherapy plus CTLA-4 blockade in lung cancer. CTLA-4 blockade using ipilimumab, together with focal radiation, was received by patients with chemo-refractory metastatic non-small-cell lung cancer. Measured with immunoSEQ multiplex PCR; TCRdb has only the in-frame clones, and not every one. The repertoire holds fewer than 50,000 clones, with about 63% as singletons. CDR1 SSHAT and CDR2 FNYEAQ come from the germline V gene (reference sequence). The CDR3 loop spans 14 amino acids. A remark on this clone: What it recognizes is unknown. Germline and junction disagree at one end, which may indicate a read error.

Study conclusions and caveats: Reports state that early shifts in blood T cell clones, with interferon-beta, best predicted response. Radiotherapy with ipilimumab was followed by blood expansion of tumor-derived clones.

Sequencing used peripheral blood, obtained from a patient treated with radiotherapy plus ipilimumab. V and J are TRBV7-7 and TRBJ2-5, with D perhaps matching TRBD2 (6 bases). The TCR sequence derives from a human donor with non-small cell lung cancer who had a partial response to radiotherapy plus ipilimumab. CDR3 region: CASSSGLTQETQYF. CDR3 sequence (DNA): TGTGCTAGCAGCTCGGGACTGACGCAAGAGACCCAGTACTTC.